The 21 T cell receptor beta chains given below trace back to one sample, sequenced in a study of OX40 agonist ivuxolimab in advanced cancers. The table came from immunoSEQ multiplex PCR; TCRdb's copy has only in-frame clones and leaves some out. The sample includes 69,000 or so clones, roughly 88% of them seen just once. The sample consisted of CD4+ or CD8+ T cells sorted from blood, taken in a trial of the OX40 agonist ivuxolimab. The source is an adult with an advanced solid tumor such as melanoma, head and neck, liver or kidney cancer.

V usage is TRBV11-2 and J usage is TRBJ2-1; maybe TRBD1 (5 bases). Per germline, CDR1 SGHAT and CDR2 FQNNGV. The ends were cut back, 2 bases at V and 12 bases at J, with 5 bases in the middle. CDR3 length equals 10 residues. This CDR3 reads CASSLTGQFF. As DNA, the CDR3 is TGTGCCAGCAGCTTAACAGGGCAGTTCTTC. Together with reference TRBV11-2 and TRBJ2-1, the CDR3 gives the full variable domain: EAGVAQSPRYKIIEKRQSVAFWCNPISGHATLYWYQQILGQGPKLLIQFQNNGVVDDSQLPKDRFSAERLKGVDSTLKIQPAKLEDSAVYLCASSLTGQFFGPGTRLTVL.

The chain links TRBV4-1 to TRBJ2-5, with D perhaps TRBD1 or TRBD2 (5 bases each). Trimming stripped 0 bases from V and 4 bases from J, with 12 bases between. CDR1 is MGHRA and CDR2 is YSYEKL in the germline V gene. The CDR3 spans 15 residues. The CDR3 DNA sequence: TGCGCCAGCAGCCAAGATGGCGTCGGGGCAGAGACCCAGTACTTC. Protein: CASSQDGVGAETQYF.

The chain has TRBV11-2 and TRBJ1-2; D may be TRBD1 (6 bases). There are 13 residues in the CDR3. Trimming cost V 1 base and J 4 bases, with 7 bases left between them. Germline CDR1 and CDR2: SGHAT and FQNNGV. Here the CDR3 reads CASSLAGAYGYTF. Written as DNA, the CDR3 is TGTGCCAGCAGCTTAGCAGGGGCCTATGGCTACACCTTC.

The rearrangement links TRBV5-1 to TRBJ1-1, with D possibly TRBD1 on 5 matching bases. Trimming cost V 3 bases and J 1 base, with 10 bases left between them. This CDR3 has 14 residues. CDR1 is SGHRS and CDR2 is YFSETQ in the germline V gene. The CDR3 loop is CASSSGTANTEAFF. The CDR3, as DNA: TGCGCCAGCAGCTCAGGGACTGCGAACACTGAAGCTTTCTTT.

The chain has TRBV5-1 and TRBJ1-1; D is perhaps TRBD1 (5 bases). Germline V gene sequence: CDR1 SGHRS, CDR2 YFSETQ. Trimming cost V 0 bases and J 1 base, with 10 bases left between them. CDR3 length: 15 residues. The CDR3 DNA reads as TGCGCCAGCAGCTTGGGGCCCCAGGGGAACACTGAAGCTTTCTTT. This sequence encodes CASSLGPQGNTEAFF.

A word on this clone: Other DNA sequences within the sample encode an identical CDR3. The chain is built from TRBV18 and TRBJ2-7; D possibly corresponds to TRBD1 (7 bases). V was shortened by 3 bases and J by 1 base, with 10 bases between the two germline ends. This CDR3 is 14 amino acids long. Germline CDR1 reads KGHSH; CDR2 reads LQKENI. The CDR3 DNA sequence: TGTGCCAGCTCACCGCGGGACAGTTCCTACGAGCAGTACTTC. Its protein is CASSPRDSSYEQYF.

With regard to this clone: An end of the junction does not agree with germline; a read error may underlie this. The chain is built from TRBV7-7 and TRBJ2-5; D possibly corresponds to TRBD2 (5 bases). This CDR3 has 13 residues. The V gene's germline CDR1 is SSHAT and CDR2 FNYEAQ (reference sequence). The CDR3 coding sequence is TGTGCTAGCAGCTCGGGATACCAAGAGACCCAGTACTTC. Its protein product is CASSSGYQETQYF. The complete variable domain, with remaining parts taken from reference TRBV7-7 and TRBJ2-5, reads GAGVSQSPRYKVTKRGQDVTLRCDPISSHATLYWYQQALGQGPEFLTYFNYEAQPDKSGLPSDRFSAERPEGSISTLTIQRTEQRDSAMYRCASSSGYQETQYFGPGTRLLVL.

The J gene is TRBJ2-7, the V gene TRBV6-6; 9 bases are a match to TRBD1. The length of the CDR3 is 15 residues. The V gene's germline CDR1 is MNHNY and CDR2 SVGAGI (reference sequence). Unmatched junction bases numbered 4, after V lost 1 base and J lost 3 bases. CDR3 residues: CASSYWGQGNYEQYF. Written as DNA, the CDR3 is TGTGCCAGCAGTTACTGGGGACAGGGTAACTACGAGCAGTACTTC.

This clone was detected a few times. The chain links TRBV6-8 to TRBJ1-1, with D perhaps TRBD1 (6 bases). The ends were cut back, 6 bases at V and 0 bases at J, with 20 bases in the middle. CDR1 is MNHGY and CDR2 is SAAAGT in the germline V gene. The CDR3 consists of 17 residues. The CDR3 nucleotides read TGTGCCAGCAGCCACTTGGGCCAGGGACACATGAACACTGAAGCTTTCTTT. This sequence encodes CASSHLGQGHMNTEAFF.

V gene TRBV14 combines with J gene TRBJ1-1; TRBD1 matches at 10 bases. This CDR3 is built from 15 residues. V shed 4 bases and J 5 bases; nucleotides not matched to a gene: 7. CDR1 and CDR2 (germline): SGHDN, FVKESK. The CDR3 DNA follows: TGTGCCAGCAGCCCTGGACAGGGGGTTTCTACTGAAGCTTTCTTT. It specifies CASSPGQGVSTEAFF.

The CDR3 DNA reads TGCGCCAGCAGTGAACAGGAGAACACTGAAGCTTTCTTT. It codes for CASSEQENTEAFF. The J gene is TRBJ1-1, the V gene TRBV10-2, with a weak D call TRBD1 (5 bases). V was shortened by 3 bases and J by 1 base, with 6 bases between the two germline ends. Germline CDR1 reads WSHSY; CDR2 reads SAAADI. The CDR3 loop spans 13 amino acids.

The chain has TRBV6-5 and TRBJ2-3; TRBD1 aligns across 8 bases. V lost 1 base, J lost 3 bases, and 3 bases stayed unmatched. This CDR3 is 15 amino acids long. Germline-derived CDR1 and CDR2 are MNHEY and SVGAGI. CDR3 DNA sequence: TGTGCCAGCAGTTACTGGACAGGGTCGACAGATACGCAGTATTTT. It translates to CASSYWTGSTDTQYF.

The chain is built from TRBV6-6 and TRBJ1-5, with D tentatively TRBD1 (6 bases). Per germline, CDR1 MNHNY and CDR2 SVGAGI (reference sequence). This CDR3 is built from 13 residues. Trimming pared 5 bases from V and 12 bases from J, leaving 17 bases between. CDR3 bases: TGTGCCAGCAGTGGGAACCTGGACAGTCTCCAGCATTTT. It codes for CASSGNLDSLQHF.

The V and J genes are TRBV5-1 and TRBJ1-4; D is unclear. Trimming took off 0 bases at V and 4 bases at J, with 7 bases between the two ends. In germline, CDR1 is SGHRS, CDR2 YFSETQ. The CDR3 extends over 14 amino acids. In nucleotides, the CDR3 is TGCGCCAGCAGCTTGGAGAGCTATAATGAAAAACTGTTTTTT. Translating gives CASSLESYNEKLFF.

CDR3 nucleotides: TGCGCCAGCAACACAGGGTCGGAGATTGGCACTGAAGCTTTCTTT. This translates into CASNTGSEIGTEAFF. This sequence joins TRBV5-1 and TRBJ1-1; D might be TRBD1 (6 bases). The CDR3 runs to 15 residues. The germline V gene encodes CDR1 SGHRS and CDR2 YFSETQ. V gave up 6 bases and J gave up 4 bases, with 19 bases separating them. Complete variable domain (other parts from reference TRBV5-1 and TRBJ1-1): KAGVTQTPRYLIKTRGQQVTLSCSPISGHRSVSWYQQTPGQGLQFLFEYFSETQRNKGNFPGRFSGRQFSNSRSEMNVSTLELGDSALYLCASNTGSEIGTEAFFGQGTRLTVV.

The chain couples TRBV2 to TRBJ2-3, with 11 bases lining up with TRBD1. The CDR3 extends over 15 amino acids. Germline CDR1 and CDR2: SNHLY and FYNNEI. With V trimmed by 2 bases and J by 4 bases, 2 bases remained unmatched. This CDR3 is CASSEQGQGADTQYF. DNA for the CDR3: TGTGCCAGCAGTGAACAGGGACAGGGGGCAGATACGCAGTATTTT.

The chain employs TRBV7-9 and TRBJ1-3, with 8 bases matching TRBD1. Per germline, CDR1 SEHNR and CDR2 FQNEAQ (reference sequence). The CDR3 covers 17 residues. V shed 5 bases and J 2 bases; nucleotides not matched to a gene: 11. Here the CDR3 DNA reads TGTGCCAGCAGCGACGGACAGGGATTAGGAACTGGAAACACCATATATTTT. It translates to CASSDGQGLGTGNTIYF.

The chain uses TRBV19 and TRBJ2-2, with TRBD1 matching over 11 bases. Germline assignment: CDR1 LNHDA and CDR2 SQIVND (reference sequence). The CDR3 runs to 16 residues. V lost 8 bases, J lost 5 bases, and 10 bases stayed unmatched. This CDR3 is CASREFGTGGTGELFF. Here the CDR3 DNA reads TGTGCCAGTCGGGAATTTGGGACAGGGGGGACCGGGGAGCTGTTTTTT.

The gene calls are TRBV6-1 and TRBJ1-1; maybe TRBD1 (6 bases). Per germline, CDR1 MNHNS and CDR2 SASEGT. CDR3 length: 13 amino acids. CDR3 sequence reads: CATTPDRNTEAFF. In DNA form, the CDR3 reads TGTGCTACAACCCCGGACAGGAACACTGAAGCTTTCTTT.

This sequence joins TRBV6-5 and TRBJ2-5; D is tentatively TRBD1 or TRBD2 (6 bases each). CDR1 is MNHEY, CDR2 SVGAGI, per germline. The CDR3 loop spans 16 amino acids. Trimming shortened V by 0 bases and J by 4 bases, and 15 bases separated the two germline ends. In DNA, the CDR3 is TGTGCCAGCAGTTACTCTAAGGGGGTGGGAGGAGAGACCCAGTACTTC. It yields the protein CASSYSKGVGGETQYF.

The CDR3 region has the DNA TGTGCCAGCAGTCCCAATTTTGGCTACACCTTC. Translating gives CASSPNFGYTF. The chain couples TRBV28 to TRBJ1-2; D call uncertain. The germline gives CDR1 MDHEN, CDR2 SYDVKM. Trimming pared 5 bases from V and 7 bases from J, leaving 8 bases between. This CDR3 has 11 residues.